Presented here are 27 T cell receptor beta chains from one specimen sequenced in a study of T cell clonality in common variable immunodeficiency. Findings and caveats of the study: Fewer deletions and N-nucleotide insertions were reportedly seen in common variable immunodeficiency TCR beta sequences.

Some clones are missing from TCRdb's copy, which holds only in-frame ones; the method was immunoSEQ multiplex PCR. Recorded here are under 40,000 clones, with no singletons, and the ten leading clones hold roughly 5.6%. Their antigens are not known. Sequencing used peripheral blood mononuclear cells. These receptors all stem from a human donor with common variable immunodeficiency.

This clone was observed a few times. The CDR3 spells CASSRTGGASTGANVLTF. The CDR3 DNA, read in part, is TGTGCCAGTAGTAGGACAGGGGGCGCAAGTACTGGGGCCAACGTC. This chain links TRBV19 with TRBJ2-6; 11 bases are shared with TRBD1. The read terminates 3 residues ahead of where the CDR3 ends, so the germline J gene completes it. CDR3 length equals 18 residues. J was trimmed by 2 bases and V by 4 bases; bases with no gene match: 7. The germline V gene encodes CDR1 LNHDA and CDR2 SQIVND (reference sequence).

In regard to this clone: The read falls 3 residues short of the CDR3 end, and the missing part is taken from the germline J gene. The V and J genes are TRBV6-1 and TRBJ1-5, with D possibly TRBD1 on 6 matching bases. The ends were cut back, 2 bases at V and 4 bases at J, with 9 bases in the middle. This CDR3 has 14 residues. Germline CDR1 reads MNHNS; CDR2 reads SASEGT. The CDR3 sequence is CASSEFQGNQPQHF. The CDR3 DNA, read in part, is TGTGCCAGCAGTGAATTCCAGGGGAATCAGCCC.

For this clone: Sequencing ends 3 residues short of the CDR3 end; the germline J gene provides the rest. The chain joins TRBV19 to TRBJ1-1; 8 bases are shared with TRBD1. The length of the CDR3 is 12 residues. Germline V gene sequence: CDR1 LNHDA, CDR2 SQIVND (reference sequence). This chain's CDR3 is CASSTSGGKAFF. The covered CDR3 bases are TGTGCCAGTAGTACCTCAGGGGGCAAA.

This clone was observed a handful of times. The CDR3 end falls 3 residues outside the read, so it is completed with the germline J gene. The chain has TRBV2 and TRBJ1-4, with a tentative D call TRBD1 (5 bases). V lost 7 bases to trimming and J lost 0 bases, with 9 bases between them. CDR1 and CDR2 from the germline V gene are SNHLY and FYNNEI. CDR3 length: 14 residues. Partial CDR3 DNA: TGTGCCAGCAAGACGACAGCAACTAATGAAAAA. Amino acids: CASKTTATNEK. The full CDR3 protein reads CASKTTATNEKLFF.

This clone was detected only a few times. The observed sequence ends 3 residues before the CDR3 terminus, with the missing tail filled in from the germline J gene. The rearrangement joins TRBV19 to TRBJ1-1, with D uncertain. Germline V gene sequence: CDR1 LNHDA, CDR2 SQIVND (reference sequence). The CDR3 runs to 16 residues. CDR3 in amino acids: CASSIAGQNKASAAFF. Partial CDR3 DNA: TGTGCCAGTAGTATAGCAGGTCAGAATAAGGCTTCGGCA.

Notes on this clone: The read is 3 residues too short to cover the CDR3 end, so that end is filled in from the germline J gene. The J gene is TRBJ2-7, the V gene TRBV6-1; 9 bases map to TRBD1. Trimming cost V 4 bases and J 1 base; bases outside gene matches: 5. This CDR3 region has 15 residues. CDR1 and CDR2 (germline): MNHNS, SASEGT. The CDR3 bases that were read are TGTGCCAGCAGTGTCGCCGGGACAGGGTCCTACGAG. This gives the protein CASSVAGTGSYE. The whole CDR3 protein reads CASSVAGTGSYEQYF.

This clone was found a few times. The sequenced CDR3 bases are TGTGCCAGCGTTAGGACAGTTAACACTGAA. As protein: CASVRTVNTE. The CDR3, in full, reads CASVRTVNTEAFF. V and J are TRBV7-9 and TRBJ1-1, with a weak D call TRBD1 (6 bases). The sequenced fragment ends 3 residues before the CDR3 boundary, so the rest is inferred from the germline J gene. The CDR3 runs to 13 residues. Germline V gene lookup returns CDR1 SEHNR and CDR2 FQNEAQ (reference sequence). The V end was cut by 8 bases, the J end by 2 bases, with 12 bases between.

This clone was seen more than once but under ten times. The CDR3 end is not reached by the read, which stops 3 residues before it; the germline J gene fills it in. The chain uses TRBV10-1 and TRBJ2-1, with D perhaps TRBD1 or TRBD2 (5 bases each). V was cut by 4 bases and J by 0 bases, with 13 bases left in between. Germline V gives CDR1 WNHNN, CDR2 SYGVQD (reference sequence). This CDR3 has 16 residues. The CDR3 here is CASSGPKGSSYNEQFF. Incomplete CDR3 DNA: TGCGCCAGCAGTGGCCCCAAGGGGAGCTCCTACAATGAG.

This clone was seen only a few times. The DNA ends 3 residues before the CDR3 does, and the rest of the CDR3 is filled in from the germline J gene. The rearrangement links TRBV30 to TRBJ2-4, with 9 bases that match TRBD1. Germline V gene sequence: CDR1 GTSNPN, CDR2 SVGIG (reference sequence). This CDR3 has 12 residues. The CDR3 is CAWGTGRFGQYF. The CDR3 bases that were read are TGTGCCTGGGGGACAGGGCGTTTTGGT.

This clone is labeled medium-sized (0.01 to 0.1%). The CDR3 protein is CAWSAPKGTQYF. CDR3 bases read: TGTGCCTGGAGTGCCCCAAAGGGGACC. This chain uses TRBV30 with TRBJ2-5, with unresolved D. The CDR3 is cut off 3 residues early in the read; its end comes from the germline J gene. The CDR3 runs 12 residues. Trimming stripped 1 base from V and 7 bases from J, with 10 bases between. The germline V gene encodes CDR1 GTSNPN and CDR2 SVGIG (reference sequence). Looking up the rest from reference TRBV30 and TRBJ2-5 gives the full variable domain: SQTIHQWPATLVQPVGSPLSLECTVEGTSNPNLYWYRQAAGRGLQLLFYSVGIGQISSEVPQNLSASRPQDRQFILSSKKLLLSDSGFYLCAWSAPKGTQYFGPGTRLLVL.

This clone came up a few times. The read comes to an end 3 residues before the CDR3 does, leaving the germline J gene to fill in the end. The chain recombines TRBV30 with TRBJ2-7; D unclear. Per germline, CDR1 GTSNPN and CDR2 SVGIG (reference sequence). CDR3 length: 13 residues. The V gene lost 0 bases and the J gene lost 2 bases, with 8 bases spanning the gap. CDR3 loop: CAWSVGLTYEQYF. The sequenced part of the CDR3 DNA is TGTGCCTGGAGTGTTGGGCTAACCTACGAG.

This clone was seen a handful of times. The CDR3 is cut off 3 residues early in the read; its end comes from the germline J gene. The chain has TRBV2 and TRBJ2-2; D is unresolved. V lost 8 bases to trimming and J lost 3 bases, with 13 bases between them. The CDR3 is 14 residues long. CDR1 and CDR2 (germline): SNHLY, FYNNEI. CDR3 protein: CASSPPLDTGELFF. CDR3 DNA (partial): TGTGCCAGCTCTCCCCCACTGGACACCGGGGAG.

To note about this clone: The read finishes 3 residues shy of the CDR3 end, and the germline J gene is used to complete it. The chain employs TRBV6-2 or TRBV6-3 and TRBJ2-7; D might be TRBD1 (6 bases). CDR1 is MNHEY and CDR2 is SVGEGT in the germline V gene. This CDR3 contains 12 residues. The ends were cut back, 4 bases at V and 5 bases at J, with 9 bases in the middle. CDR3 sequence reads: CASSSQGHEQYF. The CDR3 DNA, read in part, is TGTGCCAGCAGTTCACAGGGCCACGAG.

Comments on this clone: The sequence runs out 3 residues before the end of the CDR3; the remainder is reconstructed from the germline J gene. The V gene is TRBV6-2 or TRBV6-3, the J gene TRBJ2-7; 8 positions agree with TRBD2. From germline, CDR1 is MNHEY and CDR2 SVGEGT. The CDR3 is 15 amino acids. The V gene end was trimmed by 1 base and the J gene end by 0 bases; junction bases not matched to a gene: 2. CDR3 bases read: TGTGCCAGCAGTTACTTGGGACTAGGCTCCTACGAG. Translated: CASSYLGLGSYE. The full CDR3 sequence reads CASSYLGLGSYEQYF.

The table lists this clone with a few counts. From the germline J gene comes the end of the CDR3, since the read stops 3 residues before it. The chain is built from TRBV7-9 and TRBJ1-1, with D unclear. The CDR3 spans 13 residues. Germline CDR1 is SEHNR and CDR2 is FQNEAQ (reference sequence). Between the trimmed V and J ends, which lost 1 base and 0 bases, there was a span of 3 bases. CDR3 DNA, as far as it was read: TGTGCCAGCAGCTTAGACTTGAACACTGAA. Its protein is CASSLDLNTE. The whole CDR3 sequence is CASSLDLNTEAFF. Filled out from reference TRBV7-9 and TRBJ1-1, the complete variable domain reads DTGVSQNPRHKITKRGQNVTFRCDPISEHNRLYWYRQTLGQGPEFLTYFQNEAQLEKSRLLSDRFSAERPKGSFSTLEIQRTEQGDSAMYLCASSLDLNTEAFFGQGTRLTVV.

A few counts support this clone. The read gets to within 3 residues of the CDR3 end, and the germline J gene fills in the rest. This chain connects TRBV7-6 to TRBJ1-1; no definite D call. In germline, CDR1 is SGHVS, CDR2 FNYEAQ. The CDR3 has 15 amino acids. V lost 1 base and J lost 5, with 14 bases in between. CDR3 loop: CASSLGSGLTTEAFF. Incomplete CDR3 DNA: TGTGCCAGCAGCTTAGGGTCAGGCTTAACAACTGAA. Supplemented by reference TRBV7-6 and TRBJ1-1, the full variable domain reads GAGVSQSPRYKVTKRGQDVALRCDPISGHVSLYWYRQALGQGPEFLTYFNYEAQQDKSGLPNDRFSAERPEGSISTLTIQRTEQRDSAMYRCASSLGSGLTTEAFFGQGTRLTVV.

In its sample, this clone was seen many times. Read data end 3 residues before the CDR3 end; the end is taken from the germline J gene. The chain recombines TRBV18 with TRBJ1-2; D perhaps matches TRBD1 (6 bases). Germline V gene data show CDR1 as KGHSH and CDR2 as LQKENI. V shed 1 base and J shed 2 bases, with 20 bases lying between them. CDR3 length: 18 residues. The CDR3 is CASSPQPSLGRGNYGYTF. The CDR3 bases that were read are TGTGCCAGCTCACCACAGCCATCCTTAGGCAGGGGCAACTATGGC.

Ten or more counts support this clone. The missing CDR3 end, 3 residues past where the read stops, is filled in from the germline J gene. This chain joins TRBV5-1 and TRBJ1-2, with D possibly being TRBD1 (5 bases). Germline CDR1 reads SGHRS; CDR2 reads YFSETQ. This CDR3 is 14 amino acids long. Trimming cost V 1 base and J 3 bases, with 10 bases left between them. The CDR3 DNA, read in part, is TGCGCCAGCAGCTTGTCGGGGGGGGACTATGGC. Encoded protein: CASSLSGGDYG. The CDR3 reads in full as CASSLSGGDYGYTF.

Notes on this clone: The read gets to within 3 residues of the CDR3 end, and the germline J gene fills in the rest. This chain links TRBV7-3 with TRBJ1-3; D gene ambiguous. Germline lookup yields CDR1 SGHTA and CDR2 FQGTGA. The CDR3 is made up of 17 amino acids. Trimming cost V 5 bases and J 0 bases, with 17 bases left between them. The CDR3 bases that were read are TGTGCCAGCAGCCCCGCCCCAGATCTTTACTCTGGAAACACC. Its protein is CASSPAPDLYSGNT. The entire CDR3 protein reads CASSPAPDLYSGNTIYF. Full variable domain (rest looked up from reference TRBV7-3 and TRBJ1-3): GAGVSQTPSNKVTEKGKYVELRCDPISGHTALYWYRQSLGQGPEFLIYFQGTGAADDSGLPNDRFFAVRPEGSVSTLKIQRTERGDSAVYLCASSPAPDLYSGNTIYFGEGSWLTVV.

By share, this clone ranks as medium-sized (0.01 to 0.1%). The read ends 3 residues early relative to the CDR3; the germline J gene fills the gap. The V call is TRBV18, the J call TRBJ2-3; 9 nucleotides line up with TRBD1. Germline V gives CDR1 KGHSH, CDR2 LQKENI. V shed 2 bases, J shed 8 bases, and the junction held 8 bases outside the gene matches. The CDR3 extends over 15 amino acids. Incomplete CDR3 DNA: TGTGCCAGCTCACCATCCGGGACAGGGTCTTTTACG. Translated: CASSPSGTGSFT. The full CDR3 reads CASSPSGTGSFTQYF.

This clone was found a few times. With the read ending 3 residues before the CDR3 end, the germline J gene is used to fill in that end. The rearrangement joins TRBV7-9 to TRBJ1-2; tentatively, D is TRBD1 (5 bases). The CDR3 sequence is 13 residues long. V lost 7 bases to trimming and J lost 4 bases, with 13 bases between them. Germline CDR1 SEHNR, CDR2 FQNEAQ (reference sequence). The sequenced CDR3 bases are TGTGCCAGCACCCTCGGGGGTTCCTATGGC. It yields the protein CASTLGGSYG. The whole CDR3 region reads CASTLGGSYGYTF.

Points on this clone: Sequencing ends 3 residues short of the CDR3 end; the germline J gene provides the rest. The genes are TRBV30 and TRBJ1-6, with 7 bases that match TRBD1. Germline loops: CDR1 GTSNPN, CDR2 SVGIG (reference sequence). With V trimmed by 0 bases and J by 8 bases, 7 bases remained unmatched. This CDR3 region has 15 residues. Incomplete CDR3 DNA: TGTGCCTGGAGTGTACTGGGGACAGAGGATTCACCC. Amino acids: CAWSVLGTEDSP. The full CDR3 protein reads CAWSVLGTEDSPLHF.

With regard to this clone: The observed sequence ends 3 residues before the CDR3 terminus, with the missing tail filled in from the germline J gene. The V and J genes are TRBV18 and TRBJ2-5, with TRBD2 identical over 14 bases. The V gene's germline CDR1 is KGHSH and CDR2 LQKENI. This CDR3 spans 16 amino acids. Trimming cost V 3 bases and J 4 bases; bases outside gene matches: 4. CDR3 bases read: TGTGCCAGCTCACCGACTAGCGGGGGGGCCGGAGAGACC. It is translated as CASSPTSGGAGET. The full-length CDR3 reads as CASSPTSGGAGETQYF.

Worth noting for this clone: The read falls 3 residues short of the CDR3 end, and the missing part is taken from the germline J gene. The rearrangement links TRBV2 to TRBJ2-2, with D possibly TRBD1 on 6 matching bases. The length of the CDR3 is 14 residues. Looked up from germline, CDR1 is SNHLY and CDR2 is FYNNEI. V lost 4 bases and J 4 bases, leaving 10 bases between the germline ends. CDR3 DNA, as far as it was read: TGTGCCAGCAGTGTAATGACAGGCACCGGGGAG. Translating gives CASSVMTGTGE. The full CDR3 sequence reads CASSVMTGTGELFF.

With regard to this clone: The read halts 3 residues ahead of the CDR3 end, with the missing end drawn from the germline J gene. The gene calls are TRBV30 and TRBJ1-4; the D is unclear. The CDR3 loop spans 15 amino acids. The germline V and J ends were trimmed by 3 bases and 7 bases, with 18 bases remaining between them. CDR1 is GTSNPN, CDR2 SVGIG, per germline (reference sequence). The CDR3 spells CAWRDWTSDSEKLFF. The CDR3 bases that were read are TGTGCCTGGAGGGACTGGACTTCGGATAGTGAAAAA.

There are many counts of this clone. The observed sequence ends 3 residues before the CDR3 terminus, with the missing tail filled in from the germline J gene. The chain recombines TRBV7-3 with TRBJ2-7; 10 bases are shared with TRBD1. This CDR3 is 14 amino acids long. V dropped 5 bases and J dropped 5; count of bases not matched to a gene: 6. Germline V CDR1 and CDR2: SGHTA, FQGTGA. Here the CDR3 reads CASSPSGTGDEQYF. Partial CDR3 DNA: TGTGCCAGCAGCCCTTCCGGGACAGGGGACGAG. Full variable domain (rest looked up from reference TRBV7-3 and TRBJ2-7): GAGVSQTPSNKVTEKGKYVELRCDPISGHTALYWYRQSLGQGPEFLIYFQGTGAADDSGLPNDRFFAVRPEGSVSTLKIQRTERGDSAVYLCASSPSGTGDEQYFGPGTRLTVT.

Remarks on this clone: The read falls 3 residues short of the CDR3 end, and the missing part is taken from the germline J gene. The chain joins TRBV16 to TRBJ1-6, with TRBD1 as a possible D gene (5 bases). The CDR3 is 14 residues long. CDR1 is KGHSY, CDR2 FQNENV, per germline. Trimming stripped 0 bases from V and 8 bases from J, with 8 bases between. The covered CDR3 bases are TGTGCCAGCAGCCAATCGACGGGGGATTCACCC. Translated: CASSQSTGDSP. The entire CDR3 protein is CASSQSTGDSPLHF.